Listed here are 8 T cell receptor beta chains from one sample, sequenced in a study of PD-1 blockade in classical Hodgkin lymphoma. Profiled with immunoSEQ multiplex PCR; TCRdb holds only in-frame clones, not every one. The table includes around 50,000 clones, 90% detected once. Time point defined: cycle 4 day 1 (C4D1), after 6 weeks of nivolumab. Patients all relapsed after autologous stem cell transplantation, and there was variation in brentuximab vedotin exposure. Here the sequenced sample was peripheral blood mononuclear cells (PBMCs), taken before the fourth cycle of nivolumab. Receptors were obtained from a human donor with classical Hodgkin lymphoma.

Concerning this clone itself: A junction end diverges from the germline sequence, so it may reflect a read error. The chain links TRBV7-7 to TRBJ2-1; TRBD2 agrees at 9 bases. Germline assignment: CDR1 SSHAT and CDR2 FNYEAQ (reference sequence). This CDR3 contains 13 residues. CDR3 region: CASRRLAGNEQFF. CDR3 coding DNA: TGTGCTAGCAGAAGGCTAGCGGGAAATGAGCAGTTCTTC.

V is TRBV7-9 and J is TRBJ2-3; TRBD1 agrees at 9 bases. The trim removed 5 bases at V and 3 bases at J, leaving 18 bases unmatched. The germline V gene has CDR1 SEHNR and CDR2 FQNEAQ (reference sequence). CDR3 length: 19 amino acids. CDR3 sequence: CASSRPTGGTGTPTDTQYF. Written as DNA, the CDR3 is TGTGCCAGCAGCCGACCTACCGGGGGGACAGGGACCCCGACAGATACGCAGTATTTT.

In this sample, this clone turned up a few times. This chain joins TRBV6-5 and TRBJ2-5; the match to TRBD2 covers 10 bases. Trimming at V came to 2 bases and at J to 5 bases, leaving 5 bases not matched to a gene. The CDR3 extends over 15 amino acids. Germline values: CDR1 MNHEY, CDR2 SVGAGI. The CDR3 is CASSYDGTSVETQYF. The CDR3 coding sequence is TGTGCCAGCAGTTACGACGGGACTAGCGTGGAGACCCAGTACTTC.

The chain joins TRBV7-9 to TRBJ2-7, with unresolved D. The CDR3 length is 13 residues. CDR1 and CDR2 (germline): SEHNR, FQNEAQ (reference sequence). The V gene lost 5 bases and the J gene lost 6 bases, with 14 bases spanning the gap. The CDR3, as DNA: TGTGCCAGCAGCCTGTCTCTGAGAAGCGAGCAGTACTTC. This sequence encodes CASSLSLRSEQYF. Full variable domain (outside the CDR3, taken from reference TRBV7-9 and TRBJ2-7): DTGVSQNPRHKITKRGQNVTFRCDPISEHNRLYWYRQTLGQGPEFLTYFQNEAQLEKSRLLSDRFSAERPKGSFSTLEIQRTEQGDSAMYLCASSLSLRSEQYFGPGTRLTVT.

The chain joins TRBV28 to TRBJ2-3; 9 bases fit TRBD2. CDR3 length: 14 amino acids. The ends lost 7 bases at V and 8 bases at J; junction bases unmatched: 10. Germline values: CDR1 MDHEN, CDR2 SYDVKM. The CDR3 spells CASKIAGVPSTQYF. DNA of the CDR3: TGTGCCAGCAAGATAGCGGGAGTCCCCAGTACGCAGTATTTT.

The chain is built from TRBV5-1 and TRBJ1-1; TRBD1 is a possible D gene (6 bases). Germline CDR1 SGHRS, CDR2 YFSETQ. V dropped 4 bases and J dropped 2 bases, with 18 bases sitting between them. The CDR3 has 16 residues. CDR3 DNA: TGCGCCAGCAGCGCGGTAACAGGGTATGGTAACACTGAAGCTTTCTTT. Residues: CASSAVTGYGNTEAFF. The full variable domain, with the rest looked up from reference TRBV5-1 and TRBJ1-1, is KAGVTQTPRYLIKTRGQQVTLSCSPISGHRSVSWYQQTPGQGLQFLFEYFSETQRNKGNFPGRFSGRQFSNSRSEMNVSTLELGDSALYLCASSAVTGYGNTEAFFGQGTRLTVV.

The V gene is TRBV7-3, the J gene TRBJ2-1, with 7 bases identical to TRBD2. V lost 5 bases to trimming and J lost 0 bases; unmatched junction nucleotides: 10. This CDR3 has 17 amino acids. CDR1 is SGHTA, CDR2 FQGTGA, per germline. The CDR3 bases are TGTGCCAGCAGCCCTCATCTAGCGGTATTCTCCTACAATGAGCAGTTCTTC. Translation gives CASSPHLAVFSYNEQFF.

The chain is built from TRBV2 and TRBJ2-1, with 15 bases lining up with TRBD2. The germline gives CDR1 SNHLY, CDR2 FYNNEI. There are 18 residues in the CDR3. Germline trimming cut 6 bases from V and 5 bases from J; bases unmatched to any gene: 11. CDR3 residues: CASRGLAGGRLKNNEQFF. The CDR3 DNA sequence: TGTGCCAGCAGGGGACTAGCGGGAGGAAGACTTAAGAACAATGAGCAGTTCTTC.